A selection of T cell receptor beta chains follows, all from one sample in a study of blood T cell repertoires in COVID-19. Generated by immunoSEQ multiplex PCR, the TCRdb table keeps only in-frame clones and is missing some. In the table there are hundreds of thousands of clones, approximately 80% of which are singletons. The specimen was peripheral blood. The receptors were sampled from a woman of 80 years or more with active or convalescent COVID-19. CDR3s include the opening cysteine and the closing phenylalanine or tryptophan. Fields, in order: J gene, D gene, clone size, V gene, CDR3 protein, CDR3 DNA. D genes are given only for firm matches. The size field is filled for only some rows; it gives once, few, many or a size class.

TRBJ2-2 - few TRBV5-1 CASSQPTGSTGELFF TGCGCCAGCAGCCAACCCACAGGGTCCACCGGGGAGCTGTTTTTT
TRBJ1-5 TRBD1 few TRBV24-1 CATSAEGQGNQPQHF TGTGCCACCAGTGCCGAGGGACAGGGGAACCAGCCCCAGCATTTT
TRBJ1-1 - - TRBV30 CAWRAGRNTEAFF TGTGCCTGGAGGGCGGGACGCAACACTGAAGCTTTCTTT
TRBJ1-1 TRBD1 - TRBV19 CASSLTGTGKNTEAFF TGTGCCAGTAGTCTCACCGGGACAGGGAAGAACACTGAAGCTTTCTTT
TRBJ2-2 TRBD2 - TRBV9 CASSVALAGGTGELFF TGTGCCAGCAGCGTAGCGCTAGCGGGGGGGACCGGGGAGCTGTTTTTT
TRBJ2-7 - - TRBV6-6 CASSYPGGSSYEQYF TGTGCCAGCAGTTACCCCGGCGGAAGCTCCTACGAGCAGTACTTC
TRBJ2-7 - once TRBV28 CAAAGGKIGYEQYF TGTGCCGCCGCCGGCGGAAAAATCGGTTACGAGCAGTACTTC
TRBJ1-2 TRBD1 - TRBV6-2/TRBV6-3 CASRPGGQGHGYTF TGTGCCAGCAGACCTGGGGGACAGGGACATGGCTACACCTTC
TRBJ2-1 TRBD2 - TRBV27 CASSLSTPAGAENEQFF TGTGCCAGCAGTTTGTCTACCCCAGCGGGAGCGGAGAATGAGCAGTTCTTC
TRBJ2-3 - - TRBV6-5 CASSKPSGNTQYF TGTGCCAGCAGTAAACCGTCAGGGAATACGCAGTATTTT
TRBJ2-6 - - TRBV5-4 CASGGASSGANVLTF TGTGCCAGCGGTGGGGCATCCTCTGGGGCCAACGTCCTGACTTTC
TRBJ2-3 - - TRBV5-1 CASTESGRGADTQYF TGCGCCAGCACCGAAAGTGGCAGGGGAGCAGATACGCAGTATTTT
TRBJ1-4 - - TRBV7-9 CASNQGAANEKLFF TGTGCCAGCAATCAAGGGGCAGCTAATGAAAAACTGTTTTTT
TRBJ1-5 - few TRBV7-2 CASSLSEGNQPQHF TGTGCCAGCAGCTTGTCGGAGGGCAATCAGCCCCAGCATTTT
TRBJ1-3 - - TRBV28 CASSGQGLSGNTIYF TGTGCCAGCAGTGGCCAGGGTCTCTCTGGAAACACCATATATTTT
TRBJ1-6 TRBD1 once TRBV7-9 CASSQQGTGHNSPLHF TGTGCCAGCAGCCAACAGGGGACAGGGCACAATTCACCCCTCCACTTT
TRBJ1-2 - - TRBV4-3 CASSQQTGGRGSYGYTF TGCGCCAGCAGCCAACAAACCGGGGGGCGAGGGAGCTATGGCTACACCTTC
TRBJ2-5 - - TRBV29-1 CSAMFRETQYF TGCAGCGCCATGTTCCGGGAGACCCAGTACTTC
TRBJ1-6 TRBD1 - TRBV6-5 CASRFGTVNSPLHF TGTGCCAGCAGGTTCGGGACAGTGAATTCACCCCTCCACTTT
TRBJ2-1 - few TRBV7-6 CASSLLAVRGANEQFF TGTGCCAGCAGCTTATTAGCAGTTCGGGGGGCCAATGAGCAGTTCTTC
TRBJ1-2 TRBD1 - TRBV6-5 CASSQRQGNGYTF TGTGCCAGCAGCCAACGACAGGGTAATGGCTACACCTTC
TRBJ1-1 - - TRBV7-9 CASSLGIRNTEAFF TGTGCCAGCAGCTTAGGTATTAGGAACACTGAAGCTTTCTTT
TRBJ2-5 TRBD1 - TRBV10-3 CAIRTTGRETQYF TGTGCCATCAGGACGACAGGGAGAGAGACCCAGTACTTC
TRBJ2-5 - - TRBV27 CASSLLGGWETQYF TGTGCCAGCAGTTTATTAGGGGGATGGGAGACCCAGTACTTC
TRBJ2-1 TRBD2 - TRBV2 CASSGPGGTYNEQFF TGTGCCAGCAGTGGTCCGGGGGGGACCTACAATGAGCAGTTCTTC
TRBJ2-1 - - TRBV25-1 CASSEFQGDNEQFF TGTGCCAGCAGTGAATTCCAGGGCGACAATGAGCAGTTCTTC
TRBJ1-5 - - TRBV6-2/TRBV6-3 CASSPGGTHNQPQHF TGTGCCAGCAGCCCGGGGGGGACACATAATCAGCCCCAGCATTTT
TRBJ1-3 TRBD1 - TRBV5-4 CASSLGTGGNTIYF TGTGCCAGCAGCCTCGGGACAGGGGGAAACACCATATATTTT
TRBJ1-5 - - TRBV15 CATSPGGNNQPQHF TGTGCCACCAGCCCCGGGGGAAACAATCAGCCCCAGCATTTT
TRBJ2-5 - - TRBV5-1 CASSSPGGLETQYF TGCGCCAGCAGCTCCCCGGGGGGCCTCGAGACCCAGTACTTC
TRBJ2-5 - - TRBV27 CASTDYAKETQYF TGTGCCAGCACGGACTACGCGAAAGAGACCCAGTACTTC
TRBJ2-7 - - TRBV7-9 CASSFSLQTYEQYF TGTGCCAGCAGCTTTTCTCTCCAGACCTACGAGCAGTACTTC
TRBJ1-1 TRBD1 - TRBV11-3 CASSLGQQGVAAFF TGTGCCAGCAGCTTGGGACAACAGGGGGTGGCAGCTTTCTTT
TRBJ1-2 - - TRBV9 CASSVVPEASGYTF TGTGCCAGCAGCGTAGTCCCCGAGGCATCTGGCTACACCTTC
TRBJ2-7 - - TRBV7-9 CASSLGRAGVEYEQYF TGTGCCAGCAGCTTAGGCCGCGCAGGGGTGGAATACGAGCAGTACTTC
TRBJ1-1 - - TRBV11-3 CASSLEGSGNTEAFF TGTGCCAGCAGCTTAGAAGGGAGCGGGAACACTGAAGCTTTCTTT
TRBJ2-7 - - TRBV1 CTSSQVMQRGGNNEQYF TGCACCAGCAGCCAAGTTATGCAGCGGGGGGGGAACAACGAGCAGTACTTC
TRBJ2-3 - - TRBV28 CASSLFQTDTQYF TGTGCCAGCAGTTTGTTCCAGACAGATACGCAGTATTTT
TRBJ2-3 TRBD2 - TRBV7-9 CASSLAGLAGRDTQYF TGTGCCAGCAGCTTAGCTGGACTAGCGGGGAGGGATACGCAGTATTTT
TRBJ2-5 TRBD2 - TRBV2 CASLRGTSGETQYF TGTGCCAGTCTCCGGGGGACTAGCGGGGAGACCCAGTACTTC
TRBJ1-2 TRBD1 once TRBV5-6 CASTLFLDLLWGQGRTF TGTGCCAGCACCCTTTTTCTCGACCTACTGTGGGGACAGGGGAGGACCTTC